A single sample gave rise to the 24 T cell receptor beta chains below, sequenced in a study of control samples from healthy donors and cancer patients. Profiled with immunoSEQ multiplex PCR; TCRdb holds only in-frame clones, not every one. The table includes approximately 150,000 clones, approximately 93% detected once. Specimen: blood. The receptors were gathered from a man between 18 and 35 years old in good health.

This chain links TRBV29-1 with TRBJ2-3, with 10 bases fitting TRBD1. Germline V CDR1 and CDR2: SQVTM, ANQGSEA. CDR3 length equals 14 residues. V lost 6 bases to trimming and J lost 6 bases; unmatched junction nucleotides: 9. CDR3 sequence (DNA): TGCAGCGTCGGACAGGGGGTGCCTCGGGATACGCAGTATTTT. This sequence encodes CSVGQGVPRDTQYF.

This chain links TRBV2 with TRBJ1-1; D not resolved. Trimming pared 11 bases from V and 3 bases from J, leaving 10 bases between. The germline V gene has CDR1 SNHLY and CDR2 FYNNEI. The CDR3 extends over 11 amino acids. The CDR3 DNA follows: TGTGCCTCTTTAACCCACACTGAAGCTTTCTTT. This gives the protein CASLTHTEAFF.

CDR3 sequence (DNA): TGTGCCTGGAGTGGCGACAGGGGCTATGGCTACACCTTC. This encodes CAWSGDRGYGYTF. The rearrangement links TRBV30 to TRBJ1-2, with TRBD1 matching over 8 bases. V was pared by 1 base and J by 4 bases, with 2 bases of the junction left unmatched. Germline loops: CDR1 GTSNPN, CDR2 SVGIG (reference sequence). The CDR3 spans 13 residues.

The J gene is TRBJ2-2, the V gene TRBV30; D might be TRBD1 (6 bases). The CDR3 length is 13 residues. V lost 4 bases to trimming and J lost 6 bases, with 12 bases between them. Germline values: CDR1 GTSNPN, CDR2 SVGIG (reference sequence). The CDR3 loop is CAWMQGFPGELFF. CDR3 DNA: TGTGCCTGGATGCAGGGGTTCCCCGGGGAGCTGTTTTTT. The full variable domain, in which reference TRBV30 and TRBJ2-2 provide the parts outside the CDR3, is SQTIHQWPATLVQPVGSPLSLECTVEGTSNPNLYWYRQAAGRGLQLLFYSVGIGQISSEVPQNLSASRPQDRQFILSSKKLLLSDSGFYLCAWMQGFPGELFFGEGSRLTVL.

V gene TRBV4-1 combines with J gene TRBJ1-1; D unresolved. V was cut by 1 base and J by 8 bases, with 20 bases left in between. CDR1 is MGHRA, CDR2 YSYEKL, per germline. This CDR3 has 16 amino acids. DNA of the CDR3: TGCGCCAGCAGCCAAGGAATCGGGTTATCGGGAGGAGAAGCTTTCTTT. Amino acids: CASSQGIGLSGGEAFF.

The J gene is TRBJ2-1, the V gene TRBV13; the match to TRBD2 covers 11 bases. Germline V gene lookup returns CDR1 PRHDT and CDR2 FYEKMQ (reference sequence). After removal of 4 bases from V and 1 base from J, the junction contained 9 bases not matched to a gene. This CDR3 has 18 residues. The CDR3 DNA follows: TGTGCCAGCAGCTCGGTGGATAGACTAGCGGGGTCCTACAATGAGCAGTTCTTC. This translates into CASSSVDRLAGSYNEQFF.

The chain has TRBV12-5 and TRBJ1-2; a possible D gene is TRBD1 (5 bases). Germline V gives CDR1 LGHNT, CDR2 FRNRAP. V gave up 2 bases and J gave up 2 bases, with 18 bases separating them. CDR3 length: 17 residues. This chain's CDR3 is CASGLRTPTWGNYGYTF. CDR3 nucleotide sequence: TGTGCTAGTGGTTTGCGGACTCCCACATGGGGGAACTATGGCTACACCTTC.

This clone has just one count. The gene calls are TRBV5-1 and TRBJ1-5; D remains unclear. CDR1 SGHRS and CDR2 YFSETQ come from the germline V gene. This CDR3 region has 13 residues. Trimming left V 5 bases short and J 7 bases short, with 13 bases between. Here the CDR3 DNA reads TGCGCCAGCAGTTCTGATGGGAGACAGCCCCAGCATTTT. Protein sequence: CASSSDGRQPQHF.

The chain joins TRBV18 to TRBJ2-5; maybe TRBD2 (7 bases). CDR1 and CDR2 from the germline V gene are KGHSH and LQKENI. Trimming took off 3 bases at V and 7 bases at J, with 24 bases between the two ends. CDR3 length: 17 amino acids. The CDR3 reads CASSPIFRGAQKGTQYF. The CDR3 DNA follows: TGTGCCAGCTCACCGATTTTTCGGGGGGCCCAAAAAGGGACCCAGTACTTC. The entire variable domain, with the rest obtained from reference TRBV18 and TRBJ2-5, is as follows: NAGVMQNPRHLVRRRGQEARLRCSPMKGHSHVYWYRQLPEEGLKFMVYLQKENIIDESGMPKERFSAEFPKEGPSILRIQQVVRGDSAAYFCASSPIFRGAQKGTQYFGPGTRLLVL.

CDR3 coding DNA: TGCGCCAGCAAGTCAGTAGGTAGTGGCGAGCAGTACTTC. Translated, it gives CASKSVGSGEQYF. V usage is TRBV5-1 and J usage is TRBJ2-7; D unresolved. The CDR3 length is 13 residues. The germline V gene encodes CDR1 SGHRS and CDR2 YFSETQ. Between the trimmed V and J ends, which lost 6 bases and 6 bases, there was a span of 16 bases.

The rearrangement uses TRBV9 and TRBJ2-3; 12 bases agree with TRBD2. CDR1 SGDLS and CDR2 YYNGEE come from the germline V gene. The CDR3 sequence is 16 residues long. Trimming cost V 4 bases and J 1 base; bases outside gene matches: 4. The CDR3 DNA sequence: TGTGCCAGCAGCCTTAGACTAGCGGGGGGCACAGATACGCAGTATTTT. Translated, it gives CASSLRLAGGTDTQYF.

The count of this clone is one. V usage is TRBV30 and J usage is TRBJ2-3; D perhaps matches TRBD1 (6 bases). CDR1 and CDR2 from the germline V gene are GTSNPN and SVGIG (reference sequence). Trimming cost V 0 bases and J 2 bases, with 15 bases left between them. This CDR3 has 16 amino acids. CDR3 in DNA: TGTGCCTGGAGTGTACTTCGGGACACTTACACAGATACGCAGTATTTT. Translating it yields CAWSVLRDTYTDTQYF.

This chain links TRBV19 with TRBJ1-1; 7 bases line up with TRBD1. Germline loops: CDR1 LNHDA, CDR2 SQIVND (reference sequence). V was clipped by 3 bases and J by 11 bases; unmatched bases: 9. The CDR3 is 13 amino acids. The CDR3 DNA is TGTGCCAGTAGTATCACAGGGGACACGGGGGCTTTCTTT. Translated, it gives CASSITGDTGAFF.

The rearrangement joins TRBV19 to TRBJ2-5; the D call may be TRBD1 or TRBD2 (5 bases each). Per germline, CDR1 LNHDA and CDR2 SQIVND (reference sequence). Trimming removed 1 base from V and 5 bases from J, with 14 bases in between. The CDR3 is made up of 15 amino acids. In DNA, the CDR3 is TGTGCCAGTAGTATAGCGTTCGAGGGGTGGGAGACCCAGTACTTC. Protein: CASSIAFEGWETQYF.

The chain recombines TRBV7-2 with TRBJ2-2, with 8 nucleotides matching TRBD1. This CDR3 spans 19 amino acids. J lost 0 bases, V lost 4 bases, and 13 bases had no gene match. Germline-derived CDR1 and CDR2 are SGHTA and FQGNSA. The chain's CDR3 is CASSSRRTGFVANTGELFF. CDR3 nucleotides: TGTGCCAGCAGCTCTAGAAGGACAGGGTTTGTGGCGAACACCGGGGAGCTGTTTTTT.

The chain recombines TRBV10-3 with TRBJ1-4, with D hard to call. CDR1 and CDR2 from the germline V gene are ENHRY and SYGVKD. The CDR3 loop spans 14 amino acids. The germline V and J ends were trimmed by 0 bases and 8 bases, with 10 bases remaining between them. CDR3 in DNA: TGTGCCATCAGTGAGTCCCCGGAGGGAGAAAAACTGTTTTTT. Encoded protein: CAISESPEGEKLFF.

V usage is TRBV7-9 and J usage is TRBJ2-2; unclear D gene. Germline CDR1 is SEHNR and CDR2 is FQNEAQ (reference sequence). The CDR3 sequence is 11 residues long. Between the trimmed V and J ends, which lost 2 bases and 5 bases, there was a span of 0 bases. This CDR3 reads CASSLTGELFF. DNA for the CDR3: TGTGCCAGCAGCTTAACCGGGGAGCTGTTTTTT.

The chain carries TRBV29-1 and TRBJ1-4; no firm D call. The germline gives CDR1 SQVTM, CDR2 ANQGSEA. Trimming stripped 8 bases from V and 4 bases from J, with 11 bases between. The CDR3 contains 12 residues. In DNA form, the CDR3 reads TGCAGCAGACGGGCGAATAATGAAAAACTGTTTTTT. This gives the protein CSRRANNEKLFF.

V is TRBV24-1 and J is TRBJ2-3; TRBD1 matches at 8 bases. Germline CDR1 is KGHDR and CDR2 is SFDVKD. V shed 7 bases, J shed 5 bases, and the junction held 7 bases outside the gene matches. The CDR3 has 14 residues. The CDR3 spells CATSTTGEEDTQYF. Here the CDR3 DNA reads TGTGCCACCAGCACGACAGGGGAGGAAGATACGCAGTATTTT.

This clone has only one observation. This rearrangement joins TRBV30 to TRBJ1-6; 7 nucleotides line up with TRBD1. CDR1 GTSNPN and CDR2 SVGIG come from the germline V gene (reference sequence). The ends lost 3 bases at V and 6 bases at J; junction bases unmatched: 8. There are 15 residues in the CDR3. DNA of the CDR3: TGTGCCTGGAGCCCAGGGGGGCCCCGTAATTCACCCCTCCACTTT. Translated, it gives CAWSPGGPRNSPLHF.

V gene TRBV3-1 (or the pseudogene TRBV3-2) combines with J gene TRBJ2-5, with 9 bases identical to TRBD2. The CDR3 has 17 residues. V shed 4 bases and J 3 bases; nucleotides not matched to a gene: 12. CDR1 is LGHDT, CDR2 YNNKEL, per germline (reference sequence). In nucleotides, the CDR3 is TGTGCCAGCAGCCCAAAATGGGCGGGGGGGCCCAAAGAGACCCAGTACTTC. Amino acid sequence: CASSPKWAGGPKETQYF.

The genes are TRBV29-1 and TRBJ1-5; 7 positions match TRBD1. CDR3 size: 13 residues. The J segment lost 4 bases and the V segment lost 4 bases, leaving 4 bases of the junction unmatched. Germline loops: CDR1 SQVTM, CDR2 ANQGSEA. The DNA of the CDR3 is TGCAGCGTTGGACAGGGCTTTAATCAGCCCCAGCATTTT. Its protein product is CSVGQGFNQPQHF.

The chain employs TRBV6-5 and TRBJ1-2, with D uncertain. V was clipped by 9 bases and J by 0 bases, with 11 bases between them. Germline CDR1 and CDR2: MNHEY and SVGAGI. This CDR3 spans 13 amino acids. The CDR3 spells CASRLDANYGYTF. CDR3 sequence (DNA): TGTGCCAGTCGTCTGGACGCTAACTATGGCTACACCTTC.

J is TRBJ1-2 and V is TRBV30; D unclear. The V and J ends lost 1 base and 4 bases respectively, with 13 bases between them. This CDR3 is built from 14 residues. From germline, CDR1 is GTSNPN and CDR2 SVGIG (reference sequence). CDR3 DNA sequence: TGTGCCTGGAGTGACGGGCTTTGGGGCTATGGCTACACCTTC. Translating gives CAWSDGLWGYGYTF.